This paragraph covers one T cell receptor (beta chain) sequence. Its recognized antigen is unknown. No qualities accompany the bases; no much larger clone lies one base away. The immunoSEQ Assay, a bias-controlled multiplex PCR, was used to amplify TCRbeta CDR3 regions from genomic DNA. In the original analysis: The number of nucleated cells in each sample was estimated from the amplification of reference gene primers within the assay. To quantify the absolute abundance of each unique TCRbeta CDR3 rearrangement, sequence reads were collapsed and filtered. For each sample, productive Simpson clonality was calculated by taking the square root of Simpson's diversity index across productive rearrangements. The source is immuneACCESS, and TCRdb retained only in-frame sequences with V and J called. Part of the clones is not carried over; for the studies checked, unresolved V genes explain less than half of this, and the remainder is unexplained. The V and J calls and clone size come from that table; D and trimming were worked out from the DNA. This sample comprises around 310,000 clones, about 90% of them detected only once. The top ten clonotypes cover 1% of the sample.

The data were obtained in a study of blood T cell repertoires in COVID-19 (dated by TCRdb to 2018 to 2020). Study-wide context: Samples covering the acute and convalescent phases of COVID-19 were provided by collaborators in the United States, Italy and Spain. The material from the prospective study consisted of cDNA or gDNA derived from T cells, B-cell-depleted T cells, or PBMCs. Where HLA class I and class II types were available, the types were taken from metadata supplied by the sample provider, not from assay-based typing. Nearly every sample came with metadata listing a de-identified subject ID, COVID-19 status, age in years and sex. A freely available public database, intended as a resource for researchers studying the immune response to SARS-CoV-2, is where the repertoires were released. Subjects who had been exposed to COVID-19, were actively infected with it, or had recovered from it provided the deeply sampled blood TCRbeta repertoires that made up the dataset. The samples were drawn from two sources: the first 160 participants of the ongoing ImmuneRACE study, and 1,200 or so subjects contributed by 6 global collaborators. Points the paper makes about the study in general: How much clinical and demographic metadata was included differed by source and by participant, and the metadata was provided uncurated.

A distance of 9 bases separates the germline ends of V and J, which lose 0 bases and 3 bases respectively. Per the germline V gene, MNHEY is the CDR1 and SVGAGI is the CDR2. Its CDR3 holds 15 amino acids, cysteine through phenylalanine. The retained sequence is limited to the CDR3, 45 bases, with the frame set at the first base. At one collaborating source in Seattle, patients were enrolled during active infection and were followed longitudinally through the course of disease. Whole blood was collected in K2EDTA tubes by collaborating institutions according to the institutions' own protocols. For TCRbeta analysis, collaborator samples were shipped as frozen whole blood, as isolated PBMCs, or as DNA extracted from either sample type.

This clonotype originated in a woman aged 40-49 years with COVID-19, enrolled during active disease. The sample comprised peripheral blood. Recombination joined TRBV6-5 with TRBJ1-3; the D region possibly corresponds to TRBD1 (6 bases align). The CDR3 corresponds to CASSYSGAGGNTIYF. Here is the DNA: TGTGCCAGCAGTTACTCGGGGGCGGGTGGAAACACCATATATTTT.